Each of the 15 T cell receptor beta chains below was sequenced from the same sample in a study of long-term antiretroviral therapy in people with HIV. Survey-level resolution applied to immunoSEQ assay v3.0. Only in-frame clones appear in the TCRdb table, and some are missing; sequencing was by immunoSEQ multiplex PCR. The repertoire has tens of thousands of clones, roughly 95% of them found once; the top ten carry 2.7%. The sample here was unsorted PBMCs, taken 3.7 years after starting antiretroviral therapy. Receptors were obtained from a woman aged 45-65 years with HIV.

Regarding this clone: At one end the junction does not follow the germline gene, possibly because of a read error. The chain combines TRBV7-3 with TRBJ2-3, with D tentatively TRBD1 (5 bases). Germline CDR1 and CDR2: SGHTA and FQGTGA. CDR3 size: 14 residues. DNA of the CDR3: TGTGCCAGCAGCCTAACACGGACAACAGATACGCAGTATTTT. Protein: CASSLTRTTDTQYF.

This chain uses TRBV6-5 with TRBJ2-7, with D tentatively TRBD2 (5 bases). The germline V gene encodes CDR1 MNHEY and CDR2 SVGAGI. CDR3 length: 15 residues. Between the trimmed V and J ends, which lost 6 bases and 4 bases, there was a span of 19 bases. The DNA of the CDR3 is TGTGCCAGCAGAGTTATAAACGGGGTTCCTTACGAGCAGTACTTC. This translates into CASRVINGVPYEQYF.

The V and J genes are TRBV7-3 and TRBJ2-7, with D perhaps TRBD1 (6 bases). Germline CDR1 and CDR2: SGHTA and FQGTGA. The CDR3 length is 13 residues. Trimming took off 5 bases at V and 3 bases at J, with 11 bases between the two ends. The CDR3: CASSQDSLYEQYF. The CDR3 DNA sequence: TGTGCCAGCAGCCAGGACAGTCTCTACGAGCAGTACTTC.

V usage is TRBV11-1 and J usage is TRBJ1-2, with D unclear. This CDR3 spans 15 amino acids. Germline V gene sequence: CDR1 SGHAT, CDR2 FQDESV (reference sequence). Trimming pared 1 base from V and 2 bases from J, leaving 11 bases between. The CDR3 sequence: CASSLEEGSNYGYTF. CDR3 coding DNA: TGTGCCAGCAGCTTAGAAGAGGGCTCGAACTATGGCTACACCTTC.

The V and J genes are TRBV19 and TRBJ2-6; TRBD1 aligns across 7 bases. The CDR3 is 17 residues long. V was clipped by 4 bases and J by 0 bases; unmatched bases: 6. Germline CDR1 LNHDA, CDR2 SQIVND (reference sequence). The CDR3 protein is CASSSDRDLSGANVLTF. The CDR3 DNA reads as TGTGCCAGTAGTAGTGACAGGGACCTCTCTGGGGCCAACGTCCTGACTTTC.

This chain joins TRBV4-3 and TRBJ1-2, with 8 bases aligning to TRBD1. Germline loops: CDR1 LGHNA, CDR2 YSLEER. V shed 1 base, J shed 2 bases, and the junction held 15 bases outside the gene matches. This CDR3 is built from 19 residues. The CDR3 DNA reads as TGCGCCAGCAGCCAAGGGCGTTTGGACAGGGTGAGCCTCAACTATGGCTACACCTTC. Translated: CASSQGRLDRVSLNYGYTF.

This clone was observed once. The chain employs TRBV6-1 and TRBJ2-2, with D possibly matching TRBD1 (6 bases). Germline V gene sequence: CDR1 MNHNS, CDR2 SASEGT. The CDR3 runs to 14 residues. Trimming removed 5 bases from V and 5 bases from J, with 12 bases in between. CDR3 sequence (DNA): TGTGCCAGCAGTCTCTCTCAGGGGACCGGGGAGCTGTTTTTT. Translation: CASSLSQGTGELFF.

V is TRBV6-1 and J is TRBJ2-4; no firm D call. Germline V gene sequence: CDR1 MNHNS, CDR2 SASEGT. The CDR3 totals 13 residues. Trimming pared 4 bases from V and 5 bases from J, leaving 9 bases between. CDR3 protein: CASSVDAQNIQYF. Here the CDR3 DNA reads TGTGCCAGCAGTGTAGACGCTCAAAACATTCAGTACTTC.

This sequence joins TRBV6-6 and TRBJ2-7, with TRBD1 matching over 8 bases. Germline CDR1 is MNHNY and CDR2 is SVGAGI (reference sequence). The CDR3 length is 14 residues. Trimming cost V 6 bases and J 2 bases; bases outside gene matches: 6. The CDR3: CASRPGTGPYEQYF. The CDR3 nucleotides are TGTGCCAGCAGGCCCGGGACAGGTCCCTACGAGCAGTACTTC.

The chain couples TRBV4-2 to TRBJ1-2; a possible D gene is TRBD1 (6 bases). Germline loops: CDR1 LGHNA, CDR2 YNFKEQ. The CDR3 runs 14 residues. The V end lost 0 bases, the J end lost 5 bases, and 10 bases lay between the germline ends. CDR3 residues: CASSQERTGYGYTF. The DNA for the CDR3 is TGTGCCAGCAGCCAAGAACGTACAGGGTATGGCTACACCTTC.

The V call is TRBV7-2, the J call TRBJ2-7, with TRBD2 matching over 10 bases. The J segment lost 2 bases and the V segment lost 6 bases, leaving 7 bases of the junction unmatched. CDR1 is SGHTA and CDR2 is FQGNSA in the germline V gene. The CDR3 runs to 15 residues. CDR3 residues: CASSSSGGQAYEQYF. CDR3 sequence (DNA): TGTGCCAGCAGTTCTAGCGGGGGCCAGGCCTACGAGCAGTACTTC.

The genes are TRBV19 and TRBJ2-7; D perhaps matches TRBD1 (6 bases). Trimming stripped 8 bases from V and 0 bases from J, with 17 bases between. This CDR3 comprises 15 residues. The V gene's germline CDR1 is LNHDA and CDR2 SQIVND (reference sequence). The CDR3 reads CASGPRQASSYEQYF. The DNA for the CDR3 is TGTGCCAGTGGACCGAGACAGGCGAGCTCCTACGAGCAGTACTTC.

This clone was detected once. This sequence joins TRBV7-9 and TRBJ2-7; D remains ambiguous. V dropped 5 bases and J dropped 0 bases, with 14 bases sitting between them. Germline loops: CDR1 SEHNR, CDR2 FQNEAQ (reference sequence). This CDR3 spans 15 amino acids. The CDR3 spells CASSPPFPASYEQYF. CDR3 DNA: TGTGCCAGCAGCCCACCCTTCCCGGCCTCCTACGAGCAGTACTTC. Drawing the rest from reference TRBV7-9 and TRBJ2-7, the complete variable domain is DTGVSQNPRHKITKRGQNVTFRCDPISEHNRLYWYRQTLGQGPEFLTYFQNEAQLEKSRLLSDRFSAERPKGSFSTLEIQRTEQGDSAMYLCASSPPFPASYEQYFGPGTRLTVT.

The chain couples TRBV30 to TRBJ1-2; D call uncertain. This CDR3 region has 12 residues. Trimming stripped 5 bases from V and 5 bases from J, with 12 bases between. Germline loops: CDR1 GTSNPN, CDR2 SVGIG (reference sequence). For the CDR3, the DNA is TGTGCCTGGGAAACAGTGGATTATGGCTACACCTTC. Residues: CAWETVDYGYTF.

V gene TRBV13 combines with J gene TRBJ1-1, with D perhaps matching TRBD1 (5 bases). The length of the CDR3 is 14 residues. From germline, CDR1 is PRHDT and CDR2 FYEKMQ (reference sequence). The V end lost 5 bases, the J end lost 2 bases, and 12 bases lay between the germline ends. CDR3 protein: CASSPSQENTEAFF. The CDR3 DNA reads TGTGCCAGCAGCCCCTCACAGGAAAACACTGAAGCTTTCTTT.